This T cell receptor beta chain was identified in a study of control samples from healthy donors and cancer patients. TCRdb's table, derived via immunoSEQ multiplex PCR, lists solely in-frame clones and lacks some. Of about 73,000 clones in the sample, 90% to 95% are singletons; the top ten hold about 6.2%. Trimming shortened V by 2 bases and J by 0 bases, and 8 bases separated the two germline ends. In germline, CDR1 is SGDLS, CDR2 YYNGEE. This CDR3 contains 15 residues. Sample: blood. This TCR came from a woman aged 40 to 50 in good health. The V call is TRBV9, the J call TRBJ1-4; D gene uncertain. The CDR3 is CASSVRPATNEKLFF. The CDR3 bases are TGTGCCAGCAGCGTGCGACCGGCAACTAATGAAAAACTGTTTTTT.